This TCR delta chain was sequenced in a study of gamma-delta T cells after stem cell transplantation. Turning to this clone: The mismatch at residue 14 between this DNA's translation and the TCRdb protein of a much larger clone likely reflects a read error; the protein shown is translated from the DNA.

TCRdb reprocessed the RT-PCR reads using CATT. The sample has roughly 730 delta-chain clones; just over 9.5% are singletons. The CDR3 runs to 21 residues. Germline V CDR1 and CDR2: GEAIGNYY, EKD. Sequencing used gamma-delta T cells. This chain links TRDV2 with TRDJ3, with 8 bases aligning to TRDD3. This receptor was taken from a human donor. It is not recorded whose cells these are; they may come from a transplant donor. This CDR3 is CACDTGGTGGLSSRDTRQMFF. CDR3 sequence (DNA): TGTGCCTGTGACACCGGCGGTACTGGGGGTCTAAGCTCCCGGGACACCCGACAGATGTTTTTC.